The sequence of this T cell receptor beta chain was determined in a study of T cell responses to AZD1222 COVID-19 vaccine. Study-level results: Vaccination with two AZD1222 doses was followed by a rise in Spike-specific TCR breadth and depth.

The data were produced by immunoSEQ multiplex PCR, yet TCRdb's version contains in-frame clones alone and is incomplete. The sample lists some 150,000 clones, roughly 90% seen once, with less than 2.5% in the top ten. Comment on this clone: Its antigen is unidentified.

The source is an adult who received the AZD1222 COVID-19 vaccine. This specimen was peripheral blood, taken 28 days after the second AZD1222 dose.

In DNA form, the CDR3 reads TGTGCCAGCAGCCGTAGTAGCGGGAGTAGCTACAATGAGCAGTTCTTC. Translation gives CASSRSSGSSYNEQFF. J is TRBJ2-1 and V is TRBV7-3, with TRBD2 identical over 9 bases. This CDR3 is 16 amino acids long. Trimming cost V 5 bases and J 3 bases; bases outside gene matches: 8. CDR1 is SGHTA and CDR2 is FQGTGA in the germline V gene. Full variable domain (missing parts from reference TRBV7-3 and TRBJ2-1): GAGVSQTPSNKVTEKGKYVELRCDPISGHTALYWYRQSLGQGPEFLIYFQGTGAADDSGLPNDRFFAVRPEGSVSTLKIQRTERGDSAVYLCASSRSSGSSYNEQFFGPGTRLTVL.